These T cell receptor beta chains were read from a single sample in a study of T cell responses to AZD1222 COVID-19 vaccine. Assay used: immunoSEQ multiplex PCR; TCRdb lists only in-frame clones, some missing. The sample shows about 120,000 clones, about 87% of them seen only once. The sequenced sample was peripheral blood, obtained on day 0 of AZD1222 vaccination. All receptors come from an adult in good health. Each CDR3 is given with its conserved first and last residue. Fields, in order: D gene, J gene, V gene, clone size, CDR3 DNA, CDR3 protein. A D gene is named only where the DNA matches it firmly. The listing skips clone size in some rows; elsewhere it reads once, few, many or a size class.

- | TRBJ2-1 | TRBV4-2 | - | TGTGCCAGCAGCCAAGATCGGTCCGGGGCATCCTACAATGAGCAGTTCTTC | CASSQDRSGASYNEQFF
TRBD2 | TRBJ2-1 | TRBV3-1/TRBV3-2 | - | TGTGCCAGCAGCCAAGCTCAGACTAGCGGGGGGGCCTCTAGAGCCTACAATGAGCAGTTCTTC | CASSQAQTSGGASRAYNEQFF
- | TRBJ2-2 | TRBV5-1 | - | TGCGCCAGCAGCTCCCTGACTAGTAACGGGGAGCTGTTTTTT | CASSSLTSNGELFF
- | TRBJ2-2 | TRBV5-1 | - | TGCGCCAGCAGCTTGTACTTCGGGACCCTCCTCACCGGGGAGCTGTTTTTT | CASSLYFGTLLTGELFF
- | TRBJ2-1 | TRBV5-5 | - | TGTGCCAGCAGCCTCCGTGTCGGGGGCAATGAGCAGTTCTTC | CASSLRVGGNEQFF
- | TRBJ1-1 | TRBV12-3/TRBV12-4 | - | TGTGCCAGCACCCTACAGATGAACACTGAAGCTTTCTTT | CASTLQMNTEAFF
- | TRBJ2-5 | TRBV5-1 | - | TGCGCCAGCAGCTTGTCGCCTTCAGAGACCCAGTACTTC | CASSLSPSETQYF
TRBD1 | TRBJ1-6 | TRBV10-3 | once | TGTGCCATCAGTGAGGGGACAGGCAATAATTCACCCCTCCACTTT | CAISEGTGNNSPLHF
- | TRBJ2-1 | TRBV25-1 | - | TGTGCCAGCAGTGAATTCCAGGGGGGGCTTAATGAGCAGTTCTTC | CASSEFQGGLNEQFF
TRBD1 | TRBJ2-1 | TRBV7-3 | - | TGTGCCAGCAGCTTATTGGCAGGGGGTCTCAATGAGCAGTTCTTC | CASSLLAGGLNEQFF
- | TRBJ1-1 | TRBV5-1 | few | TGCGCCAGCAGCTTGGTAGGGACGGGGGAACGGGCTGAAGCTTTCTTT | CASSLVGTGERAEAFF
- | TRBJ1-6 | TRBV7-9 | - | TGTGCCAGCAGCTTAGCTTGGGCGAATTCACCCCTCCACTTT | CASSLAWANSPLHF
- | TRBJ1-2 | TRBV6-5 | - | TGTGCCAGCAGTTACGACAGCGTTAACTATGGCTACACCTTC | CASSYDSVNYGYTF
TRBD1 | TRBJ1-2 | TRBV27 | - | TGTGCCAGCAGTTTAGACAGGGGGTTTTACTATGGCTACACCTTC | CASSLDRGFYYGYTF
- | TRBJ2-2 | TRBV3-1/TRBV3-2 | - | TGTGCCAGCAGGACAGTTAACACCAGGGAGCTGTTTTTT | CASRTVNTRELFF
- | TRBJ2-5 | TRBV6-2/TRBV6-3 | - | TGTGCCAGCAGTTACCTTGGGACGTCTCAAGAGACCCAGTACTTC | CASSYLGTSQETQYF
- | TRBJ2-1 | TRBV7-9 | - | TGTGCCAGCAGTTCACGCTACAATGAGCAGTTCTTC | CASSSRYNEQFF
- | TRBJ2-1 | TRBV24-1 | - | TGTGCCACCAGTGAATCAAGGGGCAGGGTGGTAAACAATGAGCAGTTCTTC | CATSESRGRVVNNEQFF
TRBD1 | TRBJ1-5 | TRBV19 | - | TGTGCCAGTAGTTTCATCAGCCTGACAGGGGATCATCAGCCCCAGCATTTT | CASSFISLTGDHQPQHF
TRBD1 | TRBJ2-1 | TRBV19 | - | TGTGCCAGTACGGGACAGGGATGGCATGAGCAGTTCTTC | CASTGQGWHEQFF
TRBD1 | TRBJ2-4 | TRBV5-8 | - | TGTGCCAGCAGCGCCAGGGGGCTGGGCATTCAGTACTTC | CASSARGLGIQYF
TRBD2 | TRBJ2-1 | TRBV5-1 | - | TGCGCCAGCAGAACGGCTAGCGGGGGAGGGAATGAGCAGTTCTTC | CASRTASGGGNEQFF
- | TRBJ2-7 | TRBV29-1 | - | TGCAGCGTTGAAGAGGGGACTCACGAGCAGTACTTC | CSVEEGTHEQYF
- | TRBJ2-7 | TRBV7-8 | - | TGTGCCAGCAGCGTATCACAGGTTAGGTACGAGCAGTACTTC | CASSVSQVRYEQYF
TRBD2 | TRBJ2-1 | TRBV28 | - | TGTGCCAGCAGTTTACATAGCGGGGCCGGCAATGAGCAGTTCTTC | CASSLHSGAGNEQFF
- | TRBJ2-7 | TRBV5-6 | - | TGTGCCAGCAGTTATGGGCAGGTATACGAGCAGTACTTC | CASSYGQVYEQYF
TRBD1 | TRBJ1-2 | TRBV29-1 | - | TGCAGCGTTGACAGGGGGACTAACTATGGCTACACCTTC | CSVDRGTNYGYTF
- | TRBJ2-1 | TRBV5-1 | - | TGCGCCAGCAGCTTGGCCCTCAACAGCAACAATGAGCAGTTCTTC | CASSLALNSNNEQFF
- | TRBJ2-1 | TRBV10-3 | - | TGTGCCATCAGCCGGAACGGGCAGTCCAATGAGCAGTTCTTC | CAISRNGQSNEQFF
TRBD1 | TRBJ1-6 | TRBV28 | - | TGTGCCAGCAGTTTAGCTCTAGTAGTAGGGGGCAAGAATTCACCCCTCCACTTT | CASSLALVVGGKNSPLHF
- | TRBJ1-5 | TRBV6-1 | once | TGTGCCAGCAGTGAAGGGACTGATTATCAGCCCCAGCATTTT | CASSEGTDYQPQHF
TRBD1 | TRBJ1-1 | TRBV6-2/TRBV6-3 | - | TGTGCCAGCAGTTACCGTCCCGGGACAGGGACCACTGAAGCTTTCTTT | CASSYRPGTGTTEAFF
TRBD1 | TRBJ1-5 | TRBV7-9 | - | TGTGCCAGCAGCGCGGGACAGGGTGGGAATCAGCCCCAGCATTTT | CASSAGQGGNQPQHF
TRBD2 | TRBJ2-1 | TRBV4-3 | - | TGCGCCAGCAGCCATAACGGACTAGCGGCCTACAATGAGCAGTTCTTC | CASSHNGLAAYNEQFF
TRBD2 | TRBJ2-1 | TRBV7-6 | - | TGTGCCAGCAGCTTATGGAGCGGGGGGGTAGCTGAGCAGTTCTTC | CASSLWSGGVAEQFF
- | TRBJ1-2 | TRBV12-3/TRBV12-4 | - | TGTGCCAGCAATATACAGGGATTCTATGGCTACACCTTC | CASNIQGFYGYTF
- | TRBJ2-5 | TRBV5-1 | - | TGCGCCAGCAGCCCGGACAGCGAACGGCAAGAGACCCAGTACTTC | CASSPDSERQETQYF
- | TRBJ2-5 | TRBV28 | - | TGTGCCAGCAGTTTATCGGGGCCATTAGAGACCCAGTACTTC | CASSLSGPLETQYF
- | TRBJ2-5 | TRBV15 | - | TGTGCCACCAGCAGAGCCGTAGGGAGACAAGAGACCCAGTACTTC | CATSRAVGRQETQYF
- | TRBJ1-1 | TRBV6-5 | - | - | CASSSSAPGLGTEAFF
- | TRBJ1-1 | TRBV6-2/TRBV6-3 | - | TGTGCCAGCAGTTACGGGGTAACCATGAACACTGAAGCTTTCTTT | CASSYGVTMNTEAFF
- | TRBJ1-2 | TRBV2 | - | TGTGCCAGCAGTGAGGCTGGTGGTGGCTACACCTTC | CASSEAGGGYTF
TRBD2 | TRBJ2-7 | TRBV7-2 | - | TGTGCCAGCAGCCGCCCCGGGGGGGGCTACGAGCAGTACTTC | CASSRPGGGYEQYF
TRBD2 | TRBJ2-2 | TRBV7-6 | - | TGTGCCAGCAGCCCGTCCGGGACTAGCGGGGGGCGGTCCGGGGAGCTGTTTTTT | CASSPSGTSGGRSGELFF
- | TRBJ2-5 | TRBV21-1 | - | TGTGCCAGCAGCACGTACAGGGAAGAGACCCAGTACTTC | CASSTYREETQYF
- | TRBJ1-1 | TRBV5-8 | - | TGTGCCAGCAGCAGCCGTCAGAGGAACACTGAAGCTTTCTTT | CASSSRQRNTEAFF
TRBD1 | TRBJ1-5 | TRBV28 | - | TGTGCCAGCAGTGCCACAGGGGGCAGTCAGCCCCAGCATTTT | CASSATGGSQPQHF
- | TRBJ1-6 | TRBV3-1/TRBV3-2 | once | TGTGCCAGCAGTGGTGCGGGGGCAGGTACCTATAATTCACCCCTCCACTTT | CASSGAGAGTYNSPLHF
- | TRBJ2-7 | TRBV7-6 | - | TGTGCCAGCATCCCAGAGGCAGGGTACGAGCAGTACTTC | CASIPEAGYEQYF
TRBD1 | TRBJ2-7 | TRBV15 | - | TGTGCCACCAGCAGTTGGACAGGGACGTCCTACGAGCAGTACTTC | CATSSWTGTSYEQYF
- | TRBJ1-2 | TRBV27 | - | TGTGCCAGCGGAATGGGACCGGCCGTCTATGGCTACACCTTC | CASGMGPAVYGYTF
TRBD1 | TRBJ1-4 | TRBV18 | - | TGTGCCAGCTCAGACCGACAGGGGATCCTTGAAAAACTGTTTTTT | CASSDRQGILEKLFF
- | TRBJ1-5 | TRBV6-5 | - | TGTGCCAGCAGGGGTAGCCGGTGGGGCAATCAGCCCCAGCATTTT | CASRGSRWGNQPQHF
- | TRBJ1-6 | TRBV7-9 | - | TGTGCCAGCAGCTTAATGGACGGGAATTCACCCCTCCACTTT | CASSLMDGNSPLHF
- | TRBJ1-4 | TRBV5-5 | - | TGTGCCAGCAGCTTGTTCGCGCAGCCAAATGAAAAACTGTTTTTT | CASSLFAQPNEKLFF